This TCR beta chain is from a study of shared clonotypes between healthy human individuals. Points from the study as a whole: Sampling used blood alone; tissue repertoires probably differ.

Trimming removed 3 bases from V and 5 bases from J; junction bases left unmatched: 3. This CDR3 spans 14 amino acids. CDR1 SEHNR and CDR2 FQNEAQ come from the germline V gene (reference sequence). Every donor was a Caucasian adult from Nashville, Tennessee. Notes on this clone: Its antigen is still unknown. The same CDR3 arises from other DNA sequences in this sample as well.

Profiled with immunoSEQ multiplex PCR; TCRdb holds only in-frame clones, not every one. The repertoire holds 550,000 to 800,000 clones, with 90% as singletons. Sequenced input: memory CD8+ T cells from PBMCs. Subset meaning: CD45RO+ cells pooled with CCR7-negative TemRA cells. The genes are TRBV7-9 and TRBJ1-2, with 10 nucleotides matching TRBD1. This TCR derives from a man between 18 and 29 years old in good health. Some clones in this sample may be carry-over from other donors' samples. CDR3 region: CASSLGTGVYGYTF. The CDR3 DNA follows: TGTGCCAGCAGCTTGGGGACAGGGGTGTATGGCTACACCTTC.